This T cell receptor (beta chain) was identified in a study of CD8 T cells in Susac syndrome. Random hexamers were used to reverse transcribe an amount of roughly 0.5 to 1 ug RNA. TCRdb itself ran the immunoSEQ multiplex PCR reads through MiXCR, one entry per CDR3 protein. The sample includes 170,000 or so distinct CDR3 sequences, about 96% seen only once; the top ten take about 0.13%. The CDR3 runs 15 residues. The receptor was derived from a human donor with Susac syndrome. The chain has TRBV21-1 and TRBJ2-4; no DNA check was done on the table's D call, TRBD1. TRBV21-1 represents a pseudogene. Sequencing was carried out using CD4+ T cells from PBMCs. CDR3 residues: CASSKENPGLGIQYF. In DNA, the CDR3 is TGTGCCAGCAGCAAAGAGAACCCGGGCTTGGGCATTCAGTACTTC.